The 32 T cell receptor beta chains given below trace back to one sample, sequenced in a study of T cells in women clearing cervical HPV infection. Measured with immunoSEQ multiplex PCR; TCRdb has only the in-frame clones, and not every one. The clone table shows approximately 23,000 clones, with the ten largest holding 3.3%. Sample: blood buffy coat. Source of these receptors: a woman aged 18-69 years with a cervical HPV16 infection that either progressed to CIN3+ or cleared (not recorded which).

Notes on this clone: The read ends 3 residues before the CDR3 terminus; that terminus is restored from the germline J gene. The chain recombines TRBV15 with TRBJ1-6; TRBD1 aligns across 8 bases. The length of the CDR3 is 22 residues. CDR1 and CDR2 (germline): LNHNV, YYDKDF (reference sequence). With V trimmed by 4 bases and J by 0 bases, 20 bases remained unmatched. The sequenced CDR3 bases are TGTGCCACCAGCACATCGGCAATGGAGATAACAGGGGGTTCCTCCTATAATTCACCC. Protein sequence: CATSTSAMEITGGSSYNSP. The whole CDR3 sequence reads CATSTSAMEITGGSSYNSPLHF.

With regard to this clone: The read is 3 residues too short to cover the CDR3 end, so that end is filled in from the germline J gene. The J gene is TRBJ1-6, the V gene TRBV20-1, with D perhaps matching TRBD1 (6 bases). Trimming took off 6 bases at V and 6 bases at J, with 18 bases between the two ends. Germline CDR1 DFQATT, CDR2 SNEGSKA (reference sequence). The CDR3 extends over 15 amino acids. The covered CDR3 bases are TGCAGTGCCTCCTCCACGGGACACCTTAATTCACCC. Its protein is CSASSTGHLNSP. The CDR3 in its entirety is CSASSTGHLNSPLHF.

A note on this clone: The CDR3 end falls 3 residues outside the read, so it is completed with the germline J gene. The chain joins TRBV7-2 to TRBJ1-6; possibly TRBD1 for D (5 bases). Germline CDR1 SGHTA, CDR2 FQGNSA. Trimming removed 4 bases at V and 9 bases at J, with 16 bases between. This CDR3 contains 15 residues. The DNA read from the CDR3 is TGTGCCAGCAGCTCCGACCCAGGGCTAAGTTCACCC. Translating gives CASSSDPGLSSP. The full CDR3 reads CASSSDPGLSSPLHF.

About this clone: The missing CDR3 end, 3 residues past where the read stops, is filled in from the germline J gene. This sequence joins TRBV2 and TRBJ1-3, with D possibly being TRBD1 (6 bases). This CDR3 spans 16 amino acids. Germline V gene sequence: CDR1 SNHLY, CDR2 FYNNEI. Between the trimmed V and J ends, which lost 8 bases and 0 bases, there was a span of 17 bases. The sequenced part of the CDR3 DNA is TGTGCCAGCGGTAGGGGACACCTCGCCTCTGGAAACACC. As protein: CASGRGHLASGNT. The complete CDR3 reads CASGRGHLASGNTIYF.

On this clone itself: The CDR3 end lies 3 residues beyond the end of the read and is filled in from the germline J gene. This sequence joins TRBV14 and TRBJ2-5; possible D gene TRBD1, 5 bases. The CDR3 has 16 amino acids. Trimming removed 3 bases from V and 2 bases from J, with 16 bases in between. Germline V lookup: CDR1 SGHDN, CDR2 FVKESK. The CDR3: CASSHRSGIGQETQYF. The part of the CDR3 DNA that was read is TGTGCCAGCAGCCACAGGTCAGGGATAGGTCAAGAGACC.

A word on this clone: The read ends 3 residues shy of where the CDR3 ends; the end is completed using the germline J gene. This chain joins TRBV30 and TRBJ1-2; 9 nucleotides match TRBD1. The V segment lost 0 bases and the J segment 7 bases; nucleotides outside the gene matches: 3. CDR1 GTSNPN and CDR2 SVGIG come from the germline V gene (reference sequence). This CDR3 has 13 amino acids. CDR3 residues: CAWSVTDRGGYTF. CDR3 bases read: TGTGCCTGGAGTGTAACGGACAGGGGTGGC.

CDR3 DNA (partial): TGTGCCTCTGAGGACAGCCCTAATGAAAAA. Protein product: CASEDSPNEK. The whole CDR3 sequence is CASEDSPNEKLFF. The chain employs TRBV30 and TRBJ1-4, with D maybe TRBD1 (6 bases). The read ends 3 residues shy of where the CDR3 ends; the end is completed using the germline J gene. With 7 bases removed from V and 3 bases from J, the gap between germline ends came to 12 bases. The CDR3 contains 13 residues. CDR1 and CDR2 (germline): GTSNPN, SVGIG (reference sequence).

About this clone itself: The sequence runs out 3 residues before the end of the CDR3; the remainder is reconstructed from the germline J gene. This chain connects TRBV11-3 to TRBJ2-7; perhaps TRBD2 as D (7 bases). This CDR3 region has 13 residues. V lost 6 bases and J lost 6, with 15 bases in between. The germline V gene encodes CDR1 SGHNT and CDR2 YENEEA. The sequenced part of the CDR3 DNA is TGTGCCAGCAGTCGGGAGGAACAGGGCGAG. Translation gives CASSREEQGE. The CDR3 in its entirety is CASSREEQGEQYF.

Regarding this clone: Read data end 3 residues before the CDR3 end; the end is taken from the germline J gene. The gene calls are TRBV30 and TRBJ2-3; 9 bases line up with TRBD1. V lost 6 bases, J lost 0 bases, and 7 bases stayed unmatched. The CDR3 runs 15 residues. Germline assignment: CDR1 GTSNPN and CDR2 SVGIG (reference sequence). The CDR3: CACNDRGKSTDTQYF. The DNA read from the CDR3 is TGTGCCTGTAACGACAGGGGGAAAAGCACAGATACG.

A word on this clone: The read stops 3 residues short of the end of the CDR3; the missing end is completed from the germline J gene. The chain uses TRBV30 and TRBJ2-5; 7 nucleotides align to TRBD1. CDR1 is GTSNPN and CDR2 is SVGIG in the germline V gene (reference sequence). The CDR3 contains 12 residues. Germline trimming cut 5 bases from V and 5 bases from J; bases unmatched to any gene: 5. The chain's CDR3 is CAWSGQRETQYF. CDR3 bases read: TGTGCCTGGTCGGGACAGCGGGAGACC.

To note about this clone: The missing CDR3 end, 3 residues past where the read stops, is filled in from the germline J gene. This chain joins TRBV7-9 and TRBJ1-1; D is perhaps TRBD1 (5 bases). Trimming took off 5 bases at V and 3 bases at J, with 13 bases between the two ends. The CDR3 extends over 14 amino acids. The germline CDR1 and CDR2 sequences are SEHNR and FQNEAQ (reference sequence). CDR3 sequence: CASSARDWDTEAFF. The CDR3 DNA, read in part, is TGTGCCAGCAGCGCCAGGGATTGGGACACTGAA.

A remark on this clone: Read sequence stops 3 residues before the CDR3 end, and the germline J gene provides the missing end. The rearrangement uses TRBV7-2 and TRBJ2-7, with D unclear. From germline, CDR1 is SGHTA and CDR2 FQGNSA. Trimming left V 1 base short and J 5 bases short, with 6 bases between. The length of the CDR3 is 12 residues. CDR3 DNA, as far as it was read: TGTGCCAGCAGCTTAGTTAGTGACGAG. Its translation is CASSLVSDE. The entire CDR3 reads CASSLVSDEQYF.

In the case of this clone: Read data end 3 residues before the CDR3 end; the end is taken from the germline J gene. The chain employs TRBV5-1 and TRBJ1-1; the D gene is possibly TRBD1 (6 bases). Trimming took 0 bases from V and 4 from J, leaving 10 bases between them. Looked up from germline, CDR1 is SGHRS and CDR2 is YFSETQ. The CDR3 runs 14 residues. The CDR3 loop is CASSLVQGTTEAFF. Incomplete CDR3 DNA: TGCGCCAGCAGCTTGGTGCAGGGGACCACTGAA.

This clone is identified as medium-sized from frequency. The DNA read from the CDR3 is TGTGCCAGTAGTAGAGGAAGTGGGCCCCCTTATAGCACAGATACG. It is translated as CASSRGSGPPYSTDT. The full CDR3 protein reads CASSRGSGPPYSTDTQYF. This chain joins TRBV19 and TRBJ2-3; D remains ambiguous. The DNA ends 3 residues before the CDR3 does, and the rest of the CDR3 is filled in from the germline J gene. Between the trimmed V and J ends, which lost 4 bases and 0 bases, there was a span of 20 bases. Germline assignment: CDR1 LNHDA and CDR2 SQIVND (reference sequence). This CDR3 has 18 amino acids.

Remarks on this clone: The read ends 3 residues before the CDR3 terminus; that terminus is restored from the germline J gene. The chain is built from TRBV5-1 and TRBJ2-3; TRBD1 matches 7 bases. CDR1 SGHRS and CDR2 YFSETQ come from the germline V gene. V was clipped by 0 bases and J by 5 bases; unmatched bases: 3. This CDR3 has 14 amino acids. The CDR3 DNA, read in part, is TGCGCCAGCAGCTTGGGGACAGGAGGAGATACG. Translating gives CASSLGTGGDT. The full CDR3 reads CASSLGTGGDTQYF.

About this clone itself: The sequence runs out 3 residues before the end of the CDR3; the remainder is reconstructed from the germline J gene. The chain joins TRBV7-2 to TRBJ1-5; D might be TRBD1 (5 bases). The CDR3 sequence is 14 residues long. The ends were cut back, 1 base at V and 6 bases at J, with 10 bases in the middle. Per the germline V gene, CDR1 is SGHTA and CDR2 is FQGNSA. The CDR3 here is CASSLVLGPQPQHF. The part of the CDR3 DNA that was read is TGTGCCAGCAGCTTAGTCTTGGGGCCTCAGCCC.

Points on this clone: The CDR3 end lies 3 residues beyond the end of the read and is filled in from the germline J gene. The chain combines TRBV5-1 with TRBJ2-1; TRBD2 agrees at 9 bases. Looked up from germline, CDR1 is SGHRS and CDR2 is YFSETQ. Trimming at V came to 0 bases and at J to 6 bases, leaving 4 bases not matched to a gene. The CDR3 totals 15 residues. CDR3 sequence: CASSLAAGGPNEQFF. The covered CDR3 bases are TGCGCCAGCAGCTTGGCAGCGGGAGGCCCCAATGAG.

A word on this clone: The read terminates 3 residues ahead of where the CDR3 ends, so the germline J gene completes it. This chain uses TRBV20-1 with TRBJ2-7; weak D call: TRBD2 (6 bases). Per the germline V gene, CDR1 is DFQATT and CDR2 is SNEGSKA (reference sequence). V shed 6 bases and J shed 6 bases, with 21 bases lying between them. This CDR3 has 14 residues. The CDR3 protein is CSAGLAVSGLEQYF. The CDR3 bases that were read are TGCAGTGCGGGATTAGCGGTATCCGGCCTCGAG.

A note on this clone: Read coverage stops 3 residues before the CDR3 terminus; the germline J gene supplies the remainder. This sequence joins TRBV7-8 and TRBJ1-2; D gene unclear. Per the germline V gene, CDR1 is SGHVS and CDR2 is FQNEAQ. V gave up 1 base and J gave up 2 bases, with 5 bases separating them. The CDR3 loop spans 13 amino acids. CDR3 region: CASSLDMNYGYTF. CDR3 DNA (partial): TGTGCCAGCAGCTTAGACATGAACTATGGC.

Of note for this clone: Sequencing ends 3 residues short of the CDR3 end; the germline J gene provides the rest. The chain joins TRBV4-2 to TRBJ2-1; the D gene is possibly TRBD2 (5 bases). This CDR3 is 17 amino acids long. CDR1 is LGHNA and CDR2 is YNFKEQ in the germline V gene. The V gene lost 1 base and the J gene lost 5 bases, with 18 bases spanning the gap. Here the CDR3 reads CASSQALMVSANNEQFF. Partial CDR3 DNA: TGTGCCAGCAGCCAAGCCCTTATGGTTAGCGCTAACAATGAG.

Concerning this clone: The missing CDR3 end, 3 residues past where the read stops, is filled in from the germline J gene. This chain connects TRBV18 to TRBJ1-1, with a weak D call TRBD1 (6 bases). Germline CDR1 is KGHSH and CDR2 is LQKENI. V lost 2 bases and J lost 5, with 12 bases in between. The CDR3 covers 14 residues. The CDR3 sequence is CASSPGQGRTEAFF. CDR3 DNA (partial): TGTGCCAGCTCACCAGGGCAGGGGCGGACTGAA. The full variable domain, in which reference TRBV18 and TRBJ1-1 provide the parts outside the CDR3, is NAGVMQNPRHLVRRRGQEARLRCSPMKGHSHVYWYRQLPEEGLKFMVYLQKENIIDESGMPKERFSAEFPKEGPSILRIQQVVRGDSAAYFCASSPGQGRTEAFFGQGTRLTVV.

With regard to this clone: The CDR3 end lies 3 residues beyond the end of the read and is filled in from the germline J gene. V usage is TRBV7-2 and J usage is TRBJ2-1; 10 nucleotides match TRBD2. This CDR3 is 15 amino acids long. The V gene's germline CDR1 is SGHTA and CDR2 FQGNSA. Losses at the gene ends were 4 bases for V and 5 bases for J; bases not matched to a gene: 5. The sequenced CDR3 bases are TGTGCCAGCAGCTCGTTAGGACTAGCGGACAATGAG. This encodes CASSSLGLADNE. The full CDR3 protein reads CASSSLGLADNEQFF.

Incomplete CDR3 DNA: TGTGCCAGCAGTGAATCATCCTACGAG. This encodes CASSESSYE. The whole CDR3 is CASSESSYEQYF. This chain links TRBV6-1 with TRBJ2-7; D is unresolved. The read ends 3 residues before the CDR3 terminus; that terminus is restored from the germline J gene. Germline CDR1 reads MNHNS; CDR2 reads SASEGT. V was trimmed by 2 bases and J by 1 base, leaving 3 bases between them. CDR3 length: 12 residues.

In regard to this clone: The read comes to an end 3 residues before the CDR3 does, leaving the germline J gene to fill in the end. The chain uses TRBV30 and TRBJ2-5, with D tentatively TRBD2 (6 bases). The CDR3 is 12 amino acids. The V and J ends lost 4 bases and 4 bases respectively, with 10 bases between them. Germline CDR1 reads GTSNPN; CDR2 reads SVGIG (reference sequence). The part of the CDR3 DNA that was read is TGTGCCTGGACTAGCGACGGAGAGACC. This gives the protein CAWTSDGET. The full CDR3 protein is CAWTSDGETQYF. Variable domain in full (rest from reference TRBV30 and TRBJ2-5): SQTIHQWPATLVQPVGSPLSLECTVEGTSNPNLYWYRQAAGRGLQLLFYSVGIGQISSEVPQNLSASRPQDRQFILSSKKLLLSDSGFYLCAWTSDGETQYFGPGTRLLVL.

The CDR3 spells CASSPSRELYEQYF. The CDR3 bases that were read are TGTGCCAGCAGCCCCTCCAGAGAACTATACGAG. This chain connects TRBV6-2 or TRBV6-3 to TRBJ2-7; D is ambiguous. The missing CDR3 end, 3 residues past where the read stops, is filled in from the germline J gene. Germline lookup yields CDR1 MNHEY and CDR2 SVGEGT. This CDR3 is built from 14 residues. The germline V and J ends were trimmed by 6 bases and 4 bases, with 16 bases remaining between them.

The sequenced CDR3 bases are TGTGCCAGCAGTGTTCAGATACCAGCTAACTATGGC. This codes for CASSVQIPANYG. The full CDR3 protein reads CASSVQIPANYGYTF. The V call is TRBV6-4, the J call TRBJ1-2; no firm D call. The CDR3 is cut off 3 residues early in the read; its end comes from the germline J gene. The CDR3 totals 15 residues. Germline V gives CDR1 MRHNA, CDR2 SNTAGT. With 4 bases removed from V and 0 bases from J, the gap between germline ends came to 12 bases.

CDR3 DNA (partial): TGTGCCAGCCAAAGGGGCAAGAATGAAAAA. Its protein product is CASQRGKNEK. The entire CDR3 reads CASQRGKNEKLFF. The chain combines TRBV18 with TRBJ1-4, with D perhaps TRBD1 (5 bases). The read comes to an end 3 residues before the CDR3 does, leaving the germline J gene to fill in the end. This CDR3 has 13 amino acids. Per germline, CDR1 KGHSH and CDR2 LQKENI. The V end was cut by 8 bases, the J end by 5 bases, with 12 bases between. Drawing the rest from reference TRBV18 and TRBJ1-4, the complete variable domain is NAGVMQNPRHLVRRRGQEARLRCSPMKGHSHVYWYRQLPEEGLKFMVYLQKENIIDESGMPKERFSAEFPKEGPSILRIQQVVRGDSAAYFCASQRGKNEKLFFGSGTQLSVL.

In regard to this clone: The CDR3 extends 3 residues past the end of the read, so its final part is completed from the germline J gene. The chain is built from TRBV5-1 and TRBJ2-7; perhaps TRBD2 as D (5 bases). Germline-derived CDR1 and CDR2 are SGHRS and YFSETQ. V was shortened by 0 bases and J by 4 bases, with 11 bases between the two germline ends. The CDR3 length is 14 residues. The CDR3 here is CASSLGLARYEQYF. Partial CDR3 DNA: TGCGCCAGCAGCTTGGGCCTAGCTAGGTACGAG.

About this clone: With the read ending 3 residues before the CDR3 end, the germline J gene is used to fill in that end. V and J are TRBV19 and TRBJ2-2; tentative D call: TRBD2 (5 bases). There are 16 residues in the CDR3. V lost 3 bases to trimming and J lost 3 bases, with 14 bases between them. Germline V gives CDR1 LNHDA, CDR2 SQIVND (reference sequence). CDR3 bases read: TGTGCCAGTAGTATGTTCTCCGGGGTCCACACCGGGGAG. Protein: CASSMFSGVHTGE. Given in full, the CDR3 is CASSMFSGVHTGELFF.

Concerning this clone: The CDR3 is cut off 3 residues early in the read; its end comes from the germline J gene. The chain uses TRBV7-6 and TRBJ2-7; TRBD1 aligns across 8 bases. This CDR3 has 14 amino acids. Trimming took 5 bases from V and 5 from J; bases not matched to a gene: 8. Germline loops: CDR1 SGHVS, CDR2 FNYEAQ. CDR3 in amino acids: CASSRQGLSHEQYF. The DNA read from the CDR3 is TGTGCCAGCAGCAGACAGGGGTTATCGCACGAG.

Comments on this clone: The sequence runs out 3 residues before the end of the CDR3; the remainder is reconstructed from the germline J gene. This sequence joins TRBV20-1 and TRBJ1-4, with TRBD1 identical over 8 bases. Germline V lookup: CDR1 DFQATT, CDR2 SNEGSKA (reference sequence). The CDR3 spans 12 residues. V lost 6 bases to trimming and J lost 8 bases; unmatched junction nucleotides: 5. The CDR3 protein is CSADRGGEKLFF. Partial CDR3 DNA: TGCAGTGCCGACAGGGGTGGAGAAAAA.

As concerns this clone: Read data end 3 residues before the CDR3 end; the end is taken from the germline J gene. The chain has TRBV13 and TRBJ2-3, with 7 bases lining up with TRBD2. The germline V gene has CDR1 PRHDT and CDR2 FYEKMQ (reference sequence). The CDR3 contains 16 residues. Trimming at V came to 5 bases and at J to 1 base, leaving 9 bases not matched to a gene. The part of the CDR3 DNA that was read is TGTGCCAGCAGCCCTCTCCAGCGGGGAGGCACAGATACG. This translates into CASSPLQRGGTDT. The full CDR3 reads CASSPLQRGGTDTQYF.